A selection of T cell receptor beta chains follows, all from one sample in a study of T cell responses to AZD1222 COVID-19 vaccine. Method: immunoSEQ multiplex PCR; TCRdb's copy keeps in-frame clones and lacks some. The repertoire holds fewer than 180,000 clones, 92% seen once, with more than 3% in the top ten. Specimen: peripheral blood, collected 28 days after the second AZD1222 dose. The receptors were sampled from an adult who received the AZD1222 COVID-19 vaccine. Both conserved end residues are part of each CDR3. The order of the fields is CDR3 length, D gene, V gene, J gene, clone size, CDR3 protein, CDR3 DNA. The D gene is left open where the match is weak. Clone size is given for some rows only: seen once, a few or many times, or a class if the clone is expanded.

cdr3_length: 13; d_call: -; v_call: TRBV6-5; j_call: TRBJ1-1; clone_size: -; cdr3_aa: CASTKGAGTEAFF; cdr3_nt: TGTGCCAGCACCAAAGGGGCAGGGACTGAAGCTTTCTTT
cdr3_length: 17; d_call: TRBD2; v_call: TRBV7-9; j_call: TRBJ2-1; clone_size: -; cdr3_aa: CASSLGPLAGKYNEQFF; cdr3_nt: TGTGCCAGCAGCTTAGGCCCCCTAGCGGGGAAATACAATGAGCAGTTCTTC
cdr3_length: 13; d_call: -; v_call: TRBV27; j_call: TRBJ2-3; clone_size: -; cdr3_aa: CASSPARLDTQYF; cdr3_nt: TGTGCCAGCAGTCCTGCTAGATTGGATACGCAGTATTTT
cdr3_length: 15; d_call: -; v_call: TRBV11-2; j_call: TRBJ2-3; clone_size: -; cdr3_aa: CASSRIGDSTDTQYF; cdr3_nt: TGTGCCAGCAGCCGAATTGGGGACAGCACAGATACGCAGTATTTT
cdr3_length: 19; d_call: -; v_call: TRBV28; j_call: TRBJ2-5; clone_size: -; cdr3_aa: CASRLYPRGRGAGGGTQYF; cdr3_nt: TGTGCCAGCAGGCTATACCCTAGGGGCAGGGGTGCTGGAGGGGGGACCCAGTACTTC
cdr3_length: 14; d_call: -; v_call: TRBV5-5; j_call: TRBJ2-5; clone_size: -; cdr3_aa: CASSSPTVQETQYF; cdr3_nt: TGTGCCAGCAGCTCGCCAACCGTACAAGAGACCCAGTACTTC
cdr3_length: 12; d_call: -; v_call: TRBV28; j_call: TRBJ2-3; clone_size: -; cdr3_aa: CASSPLSDTQYF; cdr3_nt: TGTGCCAGCAGTCCACTATCAGATACGCAGTATTTT
cdr3_length: 11; d_call: -; v_call: TRBV19; j_call: TRBJ1-2; clone_size: -; cdr3_aa: CASSASGGYTF; cdr3_nt: TGTGCCAGTAGTGCAAGCGGAGGCTACACCTTC
cdr3_length: 18; d_call: -; v_call: TRBV12-2; j_call: TRBJ2-1; clone_size: few; cdr3_aa: CASRLGGLAGVWHNEQFF; cdr3_nt: TGTGCAAGTCGCTTAGGAGGGCTAGCGGGAGTTTGGCACAATGAGCAGTTCTTC
cdr3_length: 14; d_call: TRBD1; v_call: TRBV7-8; j_call: TRBJ1-3; clone_size: -; cdr3_aa: CASSIGTGGNTIYF; cdr3_nt: TGTGCCAGCAGCATCGGGACAGGCGGAAACACCATATATTTT
cdr3_length: 16; d_call: TRBD1; v_call: TRBV10-3; j_call: TRBJ1-4; clone_size: -; cdr3_aa: CAISGGQGTGDEKLFF; cdr3_nt: TGTGCCATCAGTGGGGGACAGGGTACAGGGGATGAAAAACTGTTTTTT
cdr3_length: 15; d_call: -; v_call: TRBV4-1; j_call: TRBJ1-5; clone_size: -; cdr3_aa: CASTYRVDNRQPQHF; cdr3_nt: TGCGCCAGCACATACAGGGTAGATAACCGGCAGCCCCAGCATTTT
cdr3_length: 15; d_call: TRBD2; v_call: TRBV5-1; j_call: TRBJ2-3; clone_size: -; cdr3_aa: CASSLSSGRPDTQYF; cdr3_nt: TGCGCCAGCAGCTTGTCTTCCGGGAGGCCAGATACGCAGTATTTT
cdr3_length: 14; d_call: TRBD1; v_call: TRBV18; j_call: TRBJ1-6; clone_size: -; cdr3_aa: CASSPTGKDSPLHF; cdr3_nt: TGTGCCAGCTCACCGACAGGGAAGGATTCACCCCTCCACTTT
cdr3_length: 15; d_call: -; v_call: TRBV11-2; j_call: TRBJ1-2; clone_size: -; cdr3_aa: CASSPPLSGNYGYTF; cdr3_nt: TGTGCCAGCAGCCCCCCGTTGAGCGGTAACTATGGCTACACCTTC
cdr3_length: 14; d_call: -; v_call: TRBV19; j_call: TRBJ1-6; clone_size: few; cdr3_aa: CASSLQGGNSPLHF; cdr3_nt: TGTGCCAGTAGCCTACAGGGTGGGAATTCACCCCTCCACTTT
cdr3_length: 18; d_call: -; v_call: TRBV27; j_call: TRBJ1-4; clone_size: -; cdr3_aa: CASSLLDPTRISEEKLFF; cdr3_nt: TGTGCCAGCAGTTTGCTCGACCCAACAAGGATTTCGGAGGAAAAACTGTTTTTT